The rows below give T cell receptor beta chains drawn from one sample of a study of Ad26.COV2.S vaccination and SARS-CoV-2 variants. Assay used: immunoSEQ multiplex PCR; TCRdb lists only in-frame clones, some missing. The sample lists some 240,000 clones; roughly 87% were seen once. This specimen consisted of peripheral blood, obtained in a trial of Ad26.COV2.S vaccine versus placebo. These receptors all come from a person between 18 and 60 years old who received the Ad26.COV2.S COVID-19 vaccine or a placebo. The CDR3 runs from the conserved cysteine through the conserved F or W. A D gene is named only where the DNA matches it firmly. Only part of the rows carry a size: once, few, many, or a class if the clone is expanded.

J gene | V gene | D gene | clone size | CDR3 protein | CDR3 DNA
TRBJ1-1 | TRBV7-6 | NA | NA | CASSPGYITEAFF | TGTGCCAGCAGCCCCGGATACATCACTGAAGCTTTCTTT
TRBJ1-1 | TRBV7-9 | NA | NA | CASSPLTAAYTEAFF | TGTGCCAGCAGCCCCCTCACCGCAGCATACACTGAAGCTTTCTTT
TRBJ1-1 | TRBV19 | NA | NA | CASRGQDTEAFF | TGTGCCAGTAGGGGTCAGGACACTGAAGCTTTCTTT
TRBJ2-5 | TRBV10-3 | NA | NA | CAISVAPQETQYF | TGTGCCATCAGTGTAGCGCCCCAAGAGACCCAGTACTTC
TRBJ2-3 | TRBV20-1 | TRBD2 | NA | CSAPTSGTKYF | TGCAGTGCACCCACTAGCGGGACTAAGTATTTT
TRBJ2-2 | TRBV27 | NA | NA | CASSLRAGSLNTGELFF | TGTGCCAGCAGTTTACGGGCGGGATCCCTAAACACCGGGGAGCTGTTTTTT
TRBJ2-5 | TRBV14 | NA | NA | CASSQEEGQETQYF | TGTGCCAGCAGCCAAGAGGAAGGCCAAGAGACCCAGTACTTC
TRBJ1-5 | TRBV10-2 | NA | NA | CASSENTNQPQHF | TGCGCCAGCAGTGAGAACACCAATCAGCCCCAGCATTTT
TRBJ1-3 | TRBV25-1 | NA | NA | CASSEWPQGRSGNTIYF | TGTGCCAGCAGTGAATGGCCCCAGGGTCGCTCTGGAAACACCATATATTTT
TRBJ1-1 | TRBV13 | NA | NA | CATRGGPALMNTEAFF | TGTGCCACCCGGGGGGGGCCCGCCCTCATGAACACTGAAGCTTTCTTT
TRBJ1-5 | TRBV4-1 | TRBD1 | NA | CASSQVSGQVFNQPQHF | TGCGCCAGCAGCCAAGTTTCCGGACAGGTTTTCAATCAGCCCCAGCATTTT
TRBJ2-6 | TRBV27 | TRBD1 | NA | CASSRTGAGANVLTF | TGTGCCAGCAGTCGGACAGGGGCCGGGGCCAACGTCCTGACTTTC
TRBJ2-1 | TRBV6-5 | TRBD1 | NA | CASSEDRGSYNEQFF | TGTGCCAGCAGCGAGGACAGGGGATCCTACAATGAGCAGTTCTTC
TRBJ2-1 | TRBV9 | TRBD2 | NA | CASSVVELAGSEQFF | TGTGCCAGCAGCGTAGTAGAACTAGCGGGATCTGAGCAGTTCTTC
TRBJ1-4 | TRBV30 | NA | NA | CAWTGGMDEKLFF | TGTGCTTGGACTGGGGGTATGGATGAAAAACTGTTTTTT
TRBJ2-1 | TRBV6-1 | NA | NA | CASSGITSKVYNEQFF | TGTGCCAGCAGTGGTATTACTAGCAAGGTCTACAATGAGCAGTTCTTC
TRBJ1-5 | TRBV30 | NA | NA | CAWSVQLNQPQHF | TGTGCCTGGAGTGTCCAGCTCAATCAGCCCCAGCATTTT
TRBJ1-5 | TRBV7-9 | TRBD1 | few | CASSRGTGRGLNQPQHF | TGTGCCAGCAGTCGTGGGACGGGCAGGGGGCTCAATCAGCCCCAGCATTTT
TRBJ2-3 | TRBV6-5 | TRBD2 | NA | CASSYSGGRATDTQYF | TGTGCCAGCAGTTACTCTGGCGGGAGGGCCACAGATACGCAGTATTTT
TRBJ1-3 | TRBV30 | NA | NA | CAWSYAGFGGNTIYF | TGTGCCTGGAGTTACGCAGGGTTCGGTGGAAACACCATATATTTT
TRBJ2-1 | TRBV24-1 | NA | NA | CATSRGNEQFF | TGTGCCACCAGTCGGGGCAATGAGCAGTTCTTC
TRBJ1-4 | TRBV7-2 | NA | NA | CASSLAGLNEKLFF | TGTGCCAGCAGCTTAGCGGGACTAAATGAAAAACTGTTTTTT
TRBJ2-5 | TRBV18 | TRBD1 | NA | CASSPGQQETQYF | TGTGCCAGCTCACCGGGACAGCAAGAGACCCAGTACTTC
TRBJ1-1 | TRBV4-2 | NA | NA | CASSQSPIGGGAGTEAFF | TGTGCCAGCAGCCAATCACCTATCGGGGGGGGAGCAGGGACTGAAGCTTTCTTT
TRBJ2-2 | TRBV5-4 | TRBD2 | once | CASSFPRGGNTGELFF | TGTGCCAGCAGCTTCCCTCGCGGGGGGAACACCGGGGAGCTGTTTTTT
TRBJ1-1 | TRBV19 | NA | NA | CASSILTEAFF | TGTGCCAGTAGTATTCTCACTGAAGCTTTCTTT
TRBJ2-5 | TRBV7-2 | TRBD2 | NA | CASSSGLAGGRETQYF | TGTGCCAGCAGCTCGGGACTAGCGGGGGGGCGAGAGACCCAGTACTTC
TRBJ2-1 | TRBV4-2 | NA | few | CASSPWDSPAREQFF | TGTGCCAGCAGCCCCTGGGACTCCCCCGCAAGGGAGCAGTTCTTC
TRBJ2-6 | TRBV6-5 | NA | NA | CASSYRTPGANVLTF | TGTGCCAGCAGTTACAGGACTCCTGGGGCCAACGTCCTGACTTTC
TRBJ1-1 | TRBV24-1 | NA | NA | CATSSENTEAFF | TGTGCCACCAGTTCTGAGAACACTGAAGCTTTCTTT
TRBJ2-5 | TRBV4-1 | NA | NA | CASSQGGGETQYF | TGCGCCAGCAGCCAAGGGGGCGGAGAGACCCAGTACTTC
TRBJ2-3 | TRBV11-3 | TRBD2 | NA | CASSSSGPLRTDTQYF | TGTGCCAGCAGCTCTAGCGGCCCCCTTCGGACAGATACGCAGTATTTT
TRBJ1-1 | TRBV4-3 | NA | once | CASSQGDGLNTEAFF | TGCGCCAGCAGCCAGGGGGACGGCCTGAACACTGAAGCTTTCTTT
TRBJ2-1 | TRBV7-3 | TRBD1 | NA | CASSRQTGKSYNEQFF | TGTGCCAGCAGCCGCCAGACAGGGAAATCCTACAATGAGCAGTTCTTC
TRBJ1-4 | TRBV7-9 | NA | NA | CASSLWGDSEKLFF | TGTGCCAGCAGCTTATGGGGTGATAGTGAAAAACTGTTTTTT
TRBJ1-1 | TRBV6-5 | NA | NA | CASSMGARTEAFF | TGTGCCAGCAGTATGGGGGCGAGGACTGAAGCTTTCTTT
TRBJ1-2 | TRBV19 | TRBD1 | few | CASSMGQGATNYGYTF | TGTGCCAGTAGTATGGGACAGGGGGCAACTAACTATGGCTACACCTTC
TRBJ1-4 | TRBV25-1 | NA | once | CASSERLGNEKLFF | TGTGCCAGCAGTGAGCGCCTGGGTAATGAAAAACTGTTTTTT
TRBJ2-3 | TRBV9 | NA | NA | CASSALPVGASTDTQYF | TGTGCCAGCAGCGCCCTTCCCGTGGGGGCTAGCACAGATACGCAGTATTTT
TRBJ1-1 | TRBV12-3/TRBV12-4 | NA | NA | CASTLSGREAFF | TGTGCCAGCACGTTGAGCGGACGGGAAGCTTTCTTT
TRBJ1-2 | TRBV7-9 | NA | NA | CASSKSSGRNYGYTF | TGTGCCAGCAGCAAAAGCTCCGGCAGAAACTATGGCTACACCTTC
TRBJ1-1 | TRBV6-5 | NA | NA | CASSPLQGNTEAFF | TGTGCCAGCAGTCCCCTACAGGGAAACACTGAAGCTTTCTTT
TRBJ1-2 | TRBV20-1 | NA | NA | CSARSGYGYTF | TGCAGTGCTAGGTCGGGCTATGGCTACACCTTC
TRBJ2-2 | TRBV6-5 | TRBD1 | NA | CASGRTGHTGELFF | TGTGCCAGCGGCCGGACAGGGCACACCGGGGAGCTGTTTTTT
TRBJ1-5 | TRBV19 | NA | NA | CASSRPGATSNQPQHF | TGTGCCAGTAGCCGCCCGGGGGCGACTAGCAATCAGCCCCAGCATTTT
TRBJ2-5 | TRBV9 | TRBD2 | once | CASSVGTSGGRGETQYF | TGTGCCAGCAGCGTAGGAACTAGCGGGGGTAGAGGGGAGACCCAGTACTTC
TRBJ1-2 | TRBV24-1 | TRBD1 | NA | CATSGTLDSPAGTGGYGYTF | TGTGCCACCAGTGGAACCCTTGACTCCCCCGCCGGGACAGGGGGCTATGGCTACACCTTC
TRBJ2-4 | TRBV11-2 | NA | NA | CASSLSHLTGDIQYF | TGTGCCAGCAGCTTATCTCATCTAACAGGTGACATTCAGTACTTC
TRBJ1-4 | TRBV21-1 | NA | NA | CASSKAPDRGANEKLFF | TGTGCTAGCAGCAAAGCTCCTGACAGGGGGGCTAATGAAAAACTGTTTTTT
TRBJ1-3 | TRBV6-5 | NA | NA | CASSPTGSSGNTIYF | TGTGCCAGCAGCCCAACAGGATCCTCTGGAAACACCATATATTTT
TRBJ1-6 | TRBV6-2/TRBV6-3 | NA | NA | CASSYSGRFNSPLHF | TGTGCCAGCAGTTACTCGGGACGCTTTAATTCACCCCTCCACTTT
TRBJ2-1 | TRBV11-2 | NA | NA | CASSLDFHEQFF | TGTGCCAGCAGCTTAGACTTCCATGAGCAGTTCTTC
TRBJ1-3 | TRBV28 | NA | once | CASSPLGSSGNTIYF | TGTGCCAGCAGTCCTTTAGGGAGCTCTGGAAACACCATATATTTT
TRBJ1-2 | TRBV19 | TRBD1 | once | CASTKQGAGYTF | TGTGCCAGCACTAAACAGGGGGCTGGCTACACCTTC